The 23 T cell receptor beta chains listed next were all sequenced from one sample in a study of T cell repertoires in cytomegalovirus infection (dated by TCRdb to the late 2010s). TCRdb lists the instrument as Illumina HiSeq 1500. Clones were called with MiXCR by TCRdb after fastp trimmed the public reads at Q25, and only in-frame beta chains were retained. Merged by CDR3 protein, the rows form single entries marked with the most common genes and DNA. The sample data list about 230,000 distinct CDR3 sequences, and approximately 22% of these were observed just once. Together, the top ten hold 15% to 20% of the sample. Source material: CD8+ T cells from PBMCs. The origin of the receptors is a human donor in good health (CMV status not recorded). Some clones in this sample may be carry-over from other donors' samples.

The chain joins TRBV29-1 to TRBJ2-7, with TRBD1 identical over 9 bases. CDR1 and CDR2 (germline): SQVTM, ANQGSEA. CDR3 size: 14 residues. V trimming: 6 bases; J trimming: 5 bases; junction bases outside the gene matches: 11. The CDR3 is CSVAKYRGPDEQYF. The CDR3 DNA reads TGCAGCGTCGCAAAATACAGGGGGCCGGACGAGCAGTACTTC.

The chain employs TRBV14 and TRBJ1-2; a possible D gene is TRBD1 (5 bases). Germline loops: CDR1 SGHDN, CDR2 FVKESK. The germline V and J ends were trimmed by 4 bases and 5 bases, with 11 bases remaining between them. This CDR3 has 13 residues. The CDR3 loop reads CASSPSGPYGYTF. The CDR3 DNA is TGTGCCAGCAGCCCATCGGGACCGTATGGCTACACCTTC.

This clonotype showed up just a few times. The rearrangement joins TRBV29-1 to TRBJ2-1; D is unclear. Germline V lookup: CDR1 SQVTM, CDR2 ANQGSEA. V was clipped by 3 bases and J by 2 bases, with 2 bases between them. The CDR3 is 11 residues long. This CDR3 reads CSVETYNEQFF. CDR3 nucleotide sequence: TGCAGCGTTGAGACCTACAATGAGCAGTTCTTC.

This clonotype was observed a handful of times. The chain joins TRBV20-1 to TRBJ1-5; a possible D gene is TRBD1 (5 bases). The CDR3 has 16 residues. Germline CDR1 DFQATT, CDR2 SNEGSKA (reference sequence). V dropped 0 bases and J dropped 2 bases, with 14 bases sitting between them. The CDR3: CSARDPVGEGNQPQHF. CDR3 DNA sequence: TGCAGTGCTAGAGATCCGGTAGGGGAGGGCAATCAGCCCCAGCATTTT.

At least ten counts were recorded for this clonotype. The CDR3 protein is CASSLRVSDPNYGYTF. The CDR3 nucleotides are TGTGCCAGCAGCTTAAGAGTCAGCGATCCTAACTATGGCTACACCTTC. The chain employs TRBV7-9 and TRBJ1-2; D is uncertain. Deletions cut 2 bases from V and 0 bases from J, with 13 bases between. This CDR3 has 16 amino acids. Germline-derived CDR1 and CDR2 are SEHNR and FQNEAQ (reference sequence).

This clonotype was counted between two and nine times. V and J are TRBV28 and TRBJ2-3, with D perhaps TRBD2 (7 bases). The V and J ends lost 11 bases and 0 bases respectively, with 12 bases between them. Germline CDR1 reads MDHEN; CDR2 reads SYDVKM. The length of the CDR3 is 13 residues. CDR3 residues: CAYGGLSTDTQYF. The DNA of the CDR3 is TGTGCCTACGGGGGGCTGAGCACAGATACGCAGTATTTT.

The genes are TRBV12-3 or TRBV12-4 and TRBJ2-3; TRBD1 or TRBD2 may be the D gene (5 bases each). This CDR3 is built from 13 residues. V was clipped by 7 bases and J by 6 bases, with 14 bases between them. The CDR3 DNA sequence: TGTGCCAGCACCCGGGGCCGTCAGGATACGCAGTATTTT. Its translation is CASTRGRQDTQYF.

This clonotype was counted a few times. The chain has TRBV28 and TRBJ2-7; D tentatively fits TRBD1 or TRBD2 (6 bases each). Trimming cost V 2 bases and J 1 base, with 18 bases left between them. Looked up from germline, CDR1 is MDHEN and CDR2 is SYDVKM. The CDR3 runs to 17 residues. Here the CDR3 reads CASSLIGAGQGSYEQYF. The CDR3 DNA follows: TGTGCCAGCAGTTTAATAGGGGCGGGGCAGGGGTCCTACGAGCAGTACTTC. Variable domain in full (rest from reference TRBV28 and TRBJ2-7): DVKVTQSSRYLVKRTGEKVFLECVQDMDHENMFWYRQDPGLGLRLIYFSYDVKMKEKGDIPEGYSVSREKKERFSLILESASTNQTSMYLCASSLIGAGQGSYEQYFGPGTRLTVT.

This clonotype has a handful of counts. The chain links TRBV29-1 to TRBJ2-7; 13 positions match TRBD2. CDR1 is SQVTM, CDR2 ANQGSEA, per germline. This CDR3 spans 16 amino acids. V was pared by 6 bases and J by 6 bases, with 14 bases of the junction left unmatched. The CDR3 nucleotides read TGCAGCGTCTCCCCCGGGACTAGCGGGGTTTTGGGCGAGCAGTACTTC. This translates into CSVSPGTSGVLGEQYF.

The V and J genes are TRBV29-1 and TRBJ1-2; TRBD1 might be the D (6 bases). The germline CDR1 and CDR2 sequences are SQVTM and ANQGSEA. The ends were cut back, 6 bases at V and 3 bases at J, with 11 bases in the middle. The CDR3 is made up of 12 amino acids. Here the CDR3 reads CSVRTEYYGYTF. The CDR3, as DNA: TGCAGCGTCCGGACAGAGTACTATGGCTACACCTTC.

The chain joins TRBV20-1 to TRBJ2-7; 8 nucleotides line up with TRBD1. Germline trimming cut 6 bases from V and 3 bases from J; bases unmatched to any gene: 7. Germline-derived CDR1 and CDR2 are DFQATT and SNEGSKA (reference sequence). The CDR3 has 13 residues. In DNA, the CDR3 is TGCAGTGCCGACGGACAGGGAGTCTACGAGCAGTACTTC. Translated: CSADGQGVYEQYF.

This clonotype was recorded at least ten times. The rearrangement links TRBV7-6 to TRBJ2-1; 7 nucleotides agree with TRBD1. Germline trimming cut 1 base from V and 4 bases from J; bases unmatched to any gene: 7. This CDR3 has 16 amino acids. Germline V CDR1 and CDR2: SGHVS, FNYEAQ. The CDR3 here is CASSLDWTGAYNEQFF. The CDR3 bases are TGTGCCAGCAGCTTAGATTGGACAGGCGCTTACAATGAGCAGTTCTTC.

This clonotype was seen only a few times. The rearrangement joins TRBV28 to TRBJ2-3; D remains unclear. Trimming left V 7 bases short and J 3 bases short, with 14 bases between. Germline CDR1 is MDHEN and CDR2 is SYDVKM. CDR3 size: 14 residues. The CDR3 DNA is TGTGCCAGCACCCGGGCGCCCGCGACAGATACGCAGTATTTT. Encoded protein: CASTRAPATDTQYF.

The chain uses TRBV11-2 and TRBJ2-1; D is perhaps TRBD1 (5 bases). Germline loops: CDR1 SGHAT, CDR2 FQNNGV. Trimming removed 5 bases at V and 10 bases at J, with 12 bases between. This CDR3 contains 12 residues. The CDR3 sequence is CASSVIQVEQFF. As DNA, the CDR3 is TGTGCCAGCAGCGTAATACAGGTAGAGCAGTTCTTC.

This clonotype turned up a few times. The J gene is TRBJ1-1, the V gene TRBV6-5; D not resolved. The V and J ends lost 5 bases and 0 bases respectively, with 13 bases between them. CDR3 length equals 15 residues. Per the germline V gene, CDR1 is MNHEY and CDR2 is SVGAGI. The CDR3 sequence: CASSTPGRMNTEAFF. The CDR3 bases are TGTGCCAGCAGTACCCCGGGCCGGATGAACACTGAAGCTTTCTTT.

The chain combines TRBV2 with TRBJ2-6; 9 bases align to TRBD1. The CDR3 length is 18 residues. Germline V CDR1 and CDR2: SNHLY, FYNNEI. V gave up 6 bases and J gave up 0 bases; unmatched junction bases: 9. The CDR3 nucleotides read TGTGCCAGCAGGGGGACAGGGTCTTCTCTCTCTGGGGCCAACGTCCTGACTTTC. It is translated as CASRGTGSSLSGANVLTF. Based on the CDR3 plus reference TRBV2 and TRBJ2-6, the full variable domain is EPEVTQTPSHQVTQMGQEVILRCVPISNHLYFYWYRQILGQKVEFLVSFYNNEISEKSEIFDDQFSVERPDGSNFTLKIRSTKLEDSAMYFCASRGTGSSLSGANVLTFGAGSRLTVL.

This clonotype was detected ten times or more. The chain carries TRBV7-9 and TRBJ2-1; 14 positions match TRBD2. This CDR3 has 14 residues. Germline V lookup: CDR1 SEHNR, CDR2 FQNEAQ (reference sequence). With V trimmed by 5 bases and J by 10 bases, 4 bases remained unmatched. In DNA form, the CDR3 reads TGTGCCAGCAGCCAGACTAGCGGGGGGGCCGAGCAGTTCTTC. Protein: CASSQTSGGAEQFF.

Remarks on this clonotype: A read error may be the cause here, since a much bigger clone is one base away. The chain combines TRBV7-8 with TRBJ2-7, with 7 bases matching TRBD2. J gave up 2 bases and V 6 bases, and 13 bases lay outside the gene matches. Germline V CDR1 and CDR2: SGHVS, FQNEAQ. The CDR3 is made up of 16 amino acids. This CDR3 reads CASSYIERGSPYEQYF. In nucleotides, the CDR3 is TGTGCCAGCAGTTACATAGAGCGGGGCTCCCCCTACGAGCAGTACTTC.

This clonotype turned up a few times. V gene TRBV29-1 combines with J gene TRBJ1-1; unclear D gene. The V and J ends lost 4 bases and 1 base respectively, with 4 bases between them. Germline V lookup: CDR1 SQVTM, CDR2 ANQGSEA. CDR3 length: 11 amino acids. CDR3 nucleotide sequence: TGCAGCGTTGTGTGGAACACTGAAGCTTTCTTT. This codes for CSVVWNTEAFF.

In regard to this clonotype: Being one base from a much bigger clone, this may be a read error. No conserved phenylalanine or tryptophan is present at the end of the CDR3, so a read error is the likely explanation. The V gene is TRBV19, the J gene TRBJ2-1; 9 bases map to TRBD1. With 10 bases clipped from V and 8 bases from J, the junction kept 15 bases outside the gene matches. This CDR3 is 15 amino acids long. CDR1 LNHDA and CDR2 SQIVND come from the germline V gene (reference sequence). CDR3 sequence reads: CATASPGQGKDEQFY. CDR3 bases: TGTGCCACCGCCTCGCCGGGACAGGGAAAGGATGAGCAGTTCTAC.

The V and J genes are TRBV20-1 and TRBJ2-3; perhaps TRBD2 as D (5 bases). CDR1 DFQATT and CDR2 SNEGSKA come from the germline V gene (reference sequence). This CDR3 comprises 12 residues. Trimming shortened V by 0 bases and J by 8 bases, and 9 bases separated the two germline ends. The chain's CDR3 is CSARDLAGTQYF. The CDR3 bases are TGCAGTGCTAGAGATCTGGCGGGTACGCAGTATTTT.

The genes are TRBV2 and TRBJ1-5; tentatively, D is TRBD1 (6 bases). Trimming left V 0 bases short and J 6 bases short, with 12 bases between. The CDR3 consists of 15 residues. Germline CDR1 SNHLY, CDR2 FYNNEI. The CDR3 here is CASSEAVGGGQPQHF. The CDR3 DNA reads as TGTGCCAGCAGTGAAGCGGTGGGGGGCGGTCAGCCCCAGCATTTT. The entire variable domain, with the rest obtained from reference TRBV2 and TRBJ1-5, is as follows: EPEVTQTPSHQVTQMGQEVILRCVPISNHLYFYWYRQILGQKVEFLVSFYNNEISEKSEIFDDQFSVERPDGSNFTLKIRSTKLEDSAMYFCASSEAVGGGQPQHFGDGTRLSIL.

The chain employs TRBV12-3 or TRBV12-4 and TRBJ2-7; D possibly matches TRBD1 or TRBD2 (5 bases each). Trimming shortened V by 6 bases and J by 3 bases, and 12 bases separated the two germline ends. The CDR3 runs 13 residues. The CDR3 DNA follows: TGTGCCAGCAGCCGGGGCAGCGACTACGAGCAGTACTTC. This codes for CASSRGSDYEQYF.